Listed here are 15 T cell receptor beta chains from one sample, sequenced in a study of OX40 agonist ivuxolimab in advanced cancers. Clones were sequenced by immunoSEQ multiplex PCR, and TCRdb holds only the in-frame ones, with some missing. The table has 60,000 or so clones, over 65% seen once. Sequenced here: CD4+ or CD8+ T cells sorted from blood, sampled in a trial of the OX40 agonist ivuxolimab. Receptors originate from an adult with an advanced solid tumor such as melanoma, head and neck, liver or kidney cancer.

The chain uses TRBV10-3 and TRBJ1-6, with TRBD1 matching 10 bases. CDR3 length: 15 residues. Germline V gives CDR1 ENHRY, CDR2 SYGVKD. With 3 bases clipped from V and 8 bases from J, the junction kept 4 bases outside the gene matches. The CDR3 region is CAISDDRGLDSPLHF. The CDR3 nucleotides are TGTGCCATCAGTGACGACAGGGGGCTTGATTCACCCCTCCACTTT.

The chain carries TRBV30 and TRBJ1-4; 7 bases line up with TRBD1. Per the germline V gene, CDR1 is GTSNPN and CDR2 is SVGIG (reference sequence). CDR3 size: 13 residues. V dropped 5 bases and J dropped 4; count of bases not matched to a gene: 4. In nucleotides, the CDR3 is TGTGCCTGGGGGGACAGTTATAATGAAAAACTGTTTTTT. Residues: CAWGDSYNEKLFF.

This clone is medium-sized. The CDR3, as DNA: TGTGCCAGCAGCCCGGGCAATCAGCCCCAGCATTTT. Translation: CASSPGNQPQHF. This chain links TRBV7-2 with TRBJ1-5; no clear D. The germline gives CDR1 SGHTA, CDR2 FQGNSA. CDR3 length: 12 amino acids. Trimming stripped 5 bases from V and 2 bases from J, with 4 bases between.

The chain carries TRBV7-9 and TRBJ1-3; D is possibly TRBD1 (6 bases). The CDR3 is made up of 17 amino acids. Germline assignment: CDR1 SEHNR and CDR2 FQNEAQ (reference sequence). V lost 6 bases and J lost 3, with 21 bases in between. CDR3 in DNA: TGTGCCAGCAGTTTCCAGGCGGCCAGGGGTGTTGGAAACACCATATATTTT. Translated, it gives CASSFQAARGVGNTIYF.

This clone was found a few times. This CDR3 reads CASSEGRRPDTQYF. Here the CDR3 DNA reads TGTGCCAGTAGCGAGGGACGTCGGCCAGATACGCAGTATTTT. The chain recombines TRBV19 with TRBJ2-3, with D possibly being TRBD1 or TRBD2 (5 bases each). CDR3 length: 14 residues. Per germline, CDR1 LNHDA and CDR2 SQIVND (reference sequence). The germline V and J ends were trimmed by 6 bases and 4 bases, with 14 bases remaining between them. The whole variable domain, filled in from reference TRBV19 and TRBJ2-3, reads DGGITQSPKYLFRKEGQNVTLSCEQNLNHDAMYWYRQDPGQGLRLIYYSQIVNDFQKGDIAEGYSVSREKKESFPLTVTSAQKNPTAFYLCASSEGRRPDTQYFGPGTRLTVL.

This chain links TRBV29-1 with TRBJ1-2; D not resolved. Germline loops: CDR1 SQVTM, CDR2 ANQGSEA. V was cut by 3 bases and J by 13 bases, with 18 bases left in between. This CDR3 has 12 amino acids. DNA of the CDR3: TGCAGCGTTGAGTACGGTCCCCGGGGTTCCACCTTC. Its protein is CSVEYGPRGSTF. The full variable domain, rest sourced from reference TRBV29-1 and TRBJ1-2, is SAVISQKPSRDICQRGTSLTIQCQVDSQVTMMFWYRQQPGQSLTLIATANQGSEATYESGFVIDKFPISRPNLTFSTLTVSNMSPEDSSIYLCSVEYGPRGSTFGSGTRLTVV.

The rearrangement links TRBV6-5 to TRBJ1-6; D unresolved. V was trimmed by 0 bases and J by 14 bases, leaving 11 bases between them. The CDR3 loop spans 13 amino acids. In germline, CDR1 is MNHEY, CDR2 SVGAGI. CDR3 amino acids: CASSYSMASSLHF. CDR3 nucleotide sequence: TGTGCCAGCAGTTACTCGATGGCGTCGTCCCTCCACTTT.

V and J are TRBV27 and TRBJ1-4; possible D gene TRBD1, 6 bases. The V gene lost 4 bases and the J gene lost 9 bases, with 21 bases spanning the gap. The CDR3 extends over 16 amino acids. Germline lookup yields CDR1 MNHEY and CDR2 SMNVEV (reference sequence). The CDR3 DNA follows: TGTGCCAGCAGTTACCTTGGGGGGCGTAACAATCAAAAACTGTTTTTT. It encodes CASSYLGGRNNQKLFF.

V and J are TRBV27 and TRBJ2-3; 7 bases fit TRBD2. With 6 bases clipped from V and 0 bases from J, the junction kept 21 bases outside the gene matches. This CDR3 is built from 20 residues. CDR1 is MNHEY, CDR2 SMNVEV, per germline (reference sequence). This CDR3 is CASSPLRRGLLLLSTDTQYF. Here the CDR3 DNA reads TGTGCCAGCAGCCCCTTGAGGCGGGGACTATTGTTGCTTAGCACAGATACGCAGTATTTT.

The chain has TRBV27 and TRBJ2-1; D might be TRBD2 (6 bases). V was shortened by 5 bases and J by 7 bases, with 15 bases between the two germline ends. This CDR3 region has 14 residues. Germline V lookup: CDR1 MNHEY, CDR2 SMNVEV (reference sequence). The CDR3 loop reads CASSVTGGVNEQFF. CDR3 DNA: TGTGCCAGCAGTGTAACAGGAGGGGTTAATGAGCAGTTCTTC.

The chain couples TRBV10-3 to TRBJ2-2; 7 bases line up with TRBD1. The J segment lost 4 bases and the V segment lost 6 bases, leaving 8 bases of the junction unmatched. This CDR3 has 15 residues. The V gene's germline CDR1 is ENHRY and CDR2 SYGVKD. In nucleotides, the CDR3 is TGTGCCATCAGGCCCGACAGGGACGGCACCGGGGAGCTGTTTTTT. It is translated as CAIRPDRDGTGELFF.

V is TRBV28 and J is TRBJ2-1; 7 nucleotides agree with TRBD2. V dropped 3 bases and J dropped 5; count of bases not matched to a gene: 13. The germline gives CDR1 MDHEN, CDR2 SYDVKM. The CDR3 has 17 residues. This CDR3 is CASSFLPSGEAHNEQFF. CDR3 DNA: TGTGCCAGCAGTTTCCTTCCTAGCGGAGAAGCCCACAATGAGCAGTTCTTC.

This clone was picked up a small number of times. The chain uses TRBV18 and TRBJ2-3; a weak D match, TRBD1 (7 bases). Trimming pared 8 bases from V and 5 bases from J, leaving 20 bases between. Germline CDR1 reads KGHSH; CDR2 reads LQKENI. The CDR3 is made up of 15 amino acids. The CDR3 here is CASTGAGGPGDTQYF. The CDR3 nucleotides are TGTGCCAGCACGGGGGCAGGGGGTCCCGGAGATACGCAGTATTTT.

The chain has TRBV7-6 and TRBJ1-5; TRBD1 matches at 7 bases. The CDR3 runs 14 residues. Germline CDR1 and CDR2: SGHVS and FNYEAQ. The V segment lost 3 bases and the J segment 5 bases; nucleotides outside the gene matches: 4. The CDR3 reads CASSFQGGDQPQHF. The CDR3 nucleotides read TGTGCCAGCAGCTTTCAGGGGGGGGATCAGCCCCAGCATTTT. Combining the CDR3 with reference TRBV7-6 and TRBJ1-5 gives the whole variable domain GAGVSQSPRYKVTKRGQDVALRCDPISGHVSLYWYRQALGQGPEFLTYFNYEAQQDKSGLPNDRFSAERPEGSISTLTIQRTEQRDSAMYRCASSFQGGDQPQHFGDGTRLSIL.

The V and J genes are TRBV7-3 and TRBJ2-1; no definite D call. The CDR3 contains 15 residues. Germline CDR1 SGHTA, CDR2 FQGTGA. Deletions cut 5 bases from V and 3 bases from J, with 14 bases between. The CDR3 DNA sequence: TGTGCCAGCAGCCCCCTGGTTACAGACTACAATGAGCAGTTCTTC. The encoded protein is CASSPLVTDYNEQFF.